Following are 3 T cell receptor beta chains from one sample sequenced in a study of T cell changes during pregnancy in multiple sclerosis. Produced via immunoSEQ multiplex PCR; TCRdb's table is partial and in-frame only. The sample contains roughly 80,000 clones, 85% to 95% of which appear only once. The sequencing used peripheral blood, collected after pregnancy. These receptors originate from a female donor in good health, enrolled as a control in a pregnancy study.

This chain links TRBV6-1 with TRBJ2-1; a possible D gene is TRBD2 (5 bases). There are 13 residues in the CDR3. Germline CDR1 is MNHNS and CDR2 is SASEGT. The V end lost 8 bases, the J end lost 7 bases, and 15 bases lay between the germline ends. CDR3 nucleotides: TGTGCCAGCGCGGGTCTCCTTTTTAATGAGCAGTTCTTC. Its translation: CASAGLLFNEQFF.

The chain links TRBV18 to TRBJ2-1; 7 bases match TRBD2. Looked up from germline, CDR1 is KGHSH and CDR2 is LQKENI. V shed 8 bases and J 2 bases; nucleotides not matched to a gene: 6. CDR3 length: 14 residues. CDR3 coding DNA: TGTGCCAGCCATTCGGGGGGTCCCTACAATGAGCAGTTCTTC. It specifies CASHSGGPYNEQFF.

This clone was seen just once. V is TRBV9 and J is TRBJ1-2; D gene ambiguous. V dropped 4 bases and J dropped 7 bases, with 11 bases sitting between them. The CDR3 is made up of 12 amino acids. Germline V CDR1 and CDR2: SGDLS, YYNGEE. CDR3 in amino acids: CASSPRSGGYTF. The CDR3 DNA sequence: TGTGCCAGCAGCCCACGGTCGGGTGGCTACACCTTC. The variable domain in full, with the rest retrieved from reference TRBV9 and TRBJ1-2, is DSGVTQTPKHLITATGQRVTLRCSPRSGDLSVYWYQQSLDQGLQFLIQYYNGEERAKGNILERFSAQQFPDLHSELNLSSLELGDSALYFCASSPRSGGYTFGSGTRLTVV.